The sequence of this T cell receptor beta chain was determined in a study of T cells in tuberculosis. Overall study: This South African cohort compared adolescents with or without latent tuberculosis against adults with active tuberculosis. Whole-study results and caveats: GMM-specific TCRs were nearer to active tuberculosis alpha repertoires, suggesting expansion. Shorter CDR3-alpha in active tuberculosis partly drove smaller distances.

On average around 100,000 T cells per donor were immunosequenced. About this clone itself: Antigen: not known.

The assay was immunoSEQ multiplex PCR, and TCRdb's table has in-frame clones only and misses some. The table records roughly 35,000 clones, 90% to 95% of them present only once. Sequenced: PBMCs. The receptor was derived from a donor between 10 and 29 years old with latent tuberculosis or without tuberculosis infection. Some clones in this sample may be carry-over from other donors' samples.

CDR3 nucleotide sequence: TGCGCCAGCAGCCCCCGGGGAGGGCCCGGCACCGGGGAGCTGTTTTTT. The encoded protein is CASSPRGGPGTGELFF. This rearrangement joins TRBV4-3 to TRBJ2-2; 7 bases match TRBD2. Germline-derived CDR1 and CDR2 are LGHNA and YSLEER. The V gene end was trimmed by 4 bases and the J gene end by 4 bases; junction bases not matched to a gene: 9. This CDR3 region has 16 residues.